This TCR beta chain was documented in a study of T cells after yellow fever vaccination. TCRdb re-called the 5' RACE reads through MiXCR, storing one row per CDR3 protein. The sample shows about 63,000 distinct CDR3 sequences, approximately 8% of them seen only once. This clonotype has at least ten counts. Its antigen is still unknown. This CDR3 contains 14 residues. CDR1 and CDR2 from the germline V gene are SGDLS and YYNGEE. The V end was cut by 0 bases, the J end by 7 bases, with 11 bases between. The study, taken as a whole, reports: FACS-sorted repertoires might harbor abundant contaminating clonotypes from the bulk population. The study found a weaker secondary response that peaked faster, day 5 versus 15. The booster response re-showed most primary clones: 96% CD4, approximately 90% CD8.

This sequence joins TRBV9 and TRBJ1-5; possible D gene TRBD1, 6 bases. The clonotype was recovered from a man aged 30 to 39 who received the YFV17D yellow fever vaccine. The sequencing here drew on CD8+ T cells sorted from PBMCs, taken 15 days after the yellow fever booster vaccination. This CDR3 is CASSVGERGQPQHF. The CDR3 region has the DNA TGTGCCAGCAGCGTAGGGGAAAGGGGGCAGCCCCAGCATTTT.